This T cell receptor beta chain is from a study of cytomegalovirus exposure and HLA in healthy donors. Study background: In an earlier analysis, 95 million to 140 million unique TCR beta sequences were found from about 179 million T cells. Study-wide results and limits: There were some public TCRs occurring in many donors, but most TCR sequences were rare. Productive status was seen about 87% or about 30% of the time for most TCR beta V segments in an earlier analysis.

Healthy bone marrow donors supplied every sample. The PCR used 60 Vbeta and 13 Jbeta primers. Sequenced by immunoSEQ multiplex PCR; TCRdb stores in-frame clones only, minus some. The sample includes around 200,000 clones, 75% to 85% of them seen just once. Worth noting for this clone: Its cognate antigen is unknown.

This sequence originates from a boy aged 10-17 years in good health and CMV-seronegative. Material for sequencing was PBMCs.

The CDR3 spells CASSLVPGTYTDTQYF. The CDR3 coding sequence is TGTGCCAGCAGCTTAGTCCCGGGGACTTACACAGATACGCAGTATTTT. The chain couples TRBV11-2 to TRBJ2-3; possible D gene TRBD2, 6 bases. The CDR3 has 16 amino acids. Trimming took off 1 base at V and 2 bases at J, with 13 bases between the two ends. Germline values: CDR1 SGHAT, CDR2 FQNNGV.